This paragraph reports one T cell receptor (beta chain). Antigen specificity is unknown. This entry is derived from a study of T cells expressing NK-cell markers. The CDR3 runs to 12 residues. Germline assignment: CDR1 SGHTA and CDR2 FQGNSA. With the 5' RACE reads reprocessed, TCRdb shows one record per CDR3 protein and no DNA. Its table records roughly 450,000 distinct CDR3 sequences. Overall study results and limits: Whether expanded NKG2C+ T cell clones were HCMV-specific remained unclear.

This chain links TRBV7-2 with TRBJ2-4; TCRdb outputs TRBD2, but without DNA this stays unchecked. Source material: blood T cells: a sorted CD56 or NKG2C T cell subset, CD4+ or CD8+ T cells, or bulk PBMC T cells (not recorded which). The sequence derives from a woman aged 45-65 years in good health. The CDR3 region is CASSLVGLAPYF.